The 14 T cell receptor beta chains below all came from one sample that was sequenced in a study of regulatory T cells in long-lasting Graves disease. In building TCR beta libraries, iRepertoire HTBI primers were used together with Arm-PCR of CDR3 regions. TCRdb called the multiplex PCR reads again in MiXCR, with one record for every CDR3 protein. Here the sample spans 540,000 or so distinct CDR3 sequences, roughly 12% being singletons. Regarding time point: newly diagnosed GD, antithyroid drugs for less than 3 months. The authors made the TCR library using RNA they extracted from PBMCs. These data are also associated with another study on T cells in Graves' hyperthyroidism and ophthalmopathy.

The material sequenced was peripheral blood mononuclear cells (PBMCs), taken at new diagnosis, from a patient treated with antithyroid drugs. These receptors were obtained from a man aged 25 to 40 with Graves disease.

This clonotype was seen many times. The chain links TRBV12-3 or TRBV12-4 to TRBJ2-1, with 8 bases fitting TRBD2. The CDR3 is 16 residues long. Unmatched junction bases numbered 9, after V lost 1 base and J lost 7 bases. CDR3 in DNA: TGTGCCAGCAGTTTAGGGGGCTTTGCGGGAGGTAATGAGCAGTTCTTC. Translation gives CASSLGGFAGGNEQFF.

As for this clonotype: A read error may explain this, as a much larger clone is one base away. Given the absence of the conserved phenylalanine or tryptophan at the CDR3 end, a read error is likely. V is TRBV7-2 and J is TRBJ2-3; possible D gene TRBD2, 5 bases. There are 13 residues in the CDR3. Germline assignment: CDR1 SGHTA and CDR2 FQGNSA. The germline V and J ends were trimmed by 0 bases and 6 bases, with 7 bases remaining between them. CDR3 DNA sequence: TGTGCCAGCAGCTTAGCTAGAGGGGATACGCAGTATTCT. It encodes CASSLARGDTQYS.

This clonotype turned up a few times. The V and J genes are TRBV20-1 and TRBJ2-1; 8 bases fit TRBD2. V gave up 4 bases and J gave up 5 bases; unmatched junction bases: 10. CDR3 length: 15 amino acids. CDR1 is DFQATT, CDR2 SNEGSKA, per germline (reference sequence). DNA for the CDR3: TGCAGTGCTATGGCCTTCAGCGGGAGCCACAATGAGCAGTTCTTC. Protein product: CSAMAFSGSHNEQFF.

This clonotype has a handful of counts. V and J are TRBV19 and TRBJ1-4, with D perhaps matching TRBD1 (6 bases). Trimming took off 3 bases at V and 0 bases at J, with 11 bases between the two ends. Germline CDR1 and CDR2: LNHDA and SQIVND (reference sequence). The length of the CDR3 is 16 residues. CDR3 sequence: CASSMGAAATNEKLFF. In nucleotides, the CDR3 is TGTGCCAGTAGTATGGGGGCGGCTGCAACTAATGAAAAACTGTTTTTT.

This clonotype was counted many times. The CDR3 DNA is TGTGCCAGCAGTAGTGGGGCGAGACCCTACGAGCAGTACTTC. Its translation is CASSSGARPYEQYF. V is TRBV2 and J is TRBJ2-7, with D tentatively TRBD1 (5 bases). The germline gives CDR1 SNHLY, CDR2 FYNNEI. The V gene lost 5 bases and the J gene lost 2 bases, with 13 bases spanning the gap. The CDR3 runs 14 residues.

This clonotype was seen only a few times. The chain employs TRBV6-1 and TRBJ2-1; no reliable D call. The CDR3 covers 13 residues. The V end was cut by 8 bases, the J end by 0 bases, with 8 bases between. CDR1 and CDR2 from the germline V gene are MNHNS and SASEGT. CDR3 bases: TGTGCCAGCGCGCTATACTCCTACAATGAGCAGTTCTTC. Encoded protein: CASALYSYNEQFF.

This clonotype appeared a few times. V and J are TRBV5-1 and TRBJ1-3; no clear D. V lost 7 bases, J lost 0 bases, and 23 bases lay in between. Looked up from germline, CDR1 is SGHRS and CDR2 is YFSETQ. CDR3 length: 18 amino acids. The CDR3 loop reads CASWVGTPYRSSGNTIYF. The CDR3 DNA is TGCGCCAGCTGGGTGGGCACGCCGTACCGAAGCTCTGGAAACACCATATATTTT.

This clonotype showed up many times. This chain joins TRBV12-3 or TRBV12-4 and TRBJ2-7; D may be TRBD1 (6 bases). This CDR3 region has 15 residues. V was trimmed by 4 bases and J by 3 bases, leaving 16 bases between them. CDR3: CASSSRGQQLYEQYF. CDR3 nucleotide sequence: TGTGCCAGCAGTTCACGCGGACAGCAACTCTACGAGCAGTACTTC.

This clonotype was observed a handful of times. CDR3 DNA sequence: TGTGCCTGGACTCCTGGGGCTAATGAGCAGTTCTTC. Translated: CAWTPGANEQFF. The chain has TRBV30 and TRBJ2-1; a weak D match, TRBD1 (5 bases). Germline assignment: CDR1 GTSNPN and CDR2 SVGIG (reference sequence). This CDR3 has 12 residues. V was clipped by 4 bases and J by 7 bases, with 11 bases between them.

The chain combines TRBV18 with TRBJ1-5; unclear D gene. Germline V gene lookup returns CDR1 KGHSH and CDR2 LQKENI. The V end was cut by 1 base, the J end by 3 bases, with 13 bases between. The CDR3 has 16 residues. In DNA form, the CDR3 reads TGTGCCAGCTCACCACAGCGAATTATGAACAATCAGCCCCAGCATTTT. Amino acids: CASSPQRIMNNQPQHF. Looking up the rest from reference TRBV18 and TRBJ1-5 gives the full variable domain: NAGVMQNPRHLVRRRGQEARLRCSPMKGHSHVYWYRQLPEEGLKFMVYLQKENIIDESGMPKERFSAEFPKEGPSILRIQQVVRGDSAAYFCASSPQRIMNNQPQHFGDGTRLSIL.

The rearrangement links TRBV12-3 or TRBV12-4 to TRBJ2-1; TRBD2 aligns across 7 bases. The CDR3 has 13 residues. Trimming at V came to 6 bases and at J to 6 bases, leaving 5 bases not matched to a gene. This chain's CDR3 is CASSWTSSNEQFF. CDR3 nucleotides: TGTGCCAGCAGCTGGACTAGTAGCAATGAGCAGTTCTTC.

This clonotype was observed many times. For the CDR3, the DNA is TGTGCCAGCAGTTTGGAACAGGGAGACAATGAGCAGTTCTTC. It yields the protein CASSLEQGDNEQFF. The chain uses TRBV28 and TRBJ2-1, with D perhaps TRBD1 (6 bases). The CDR3 consists of 14 residues. V was cut by 3 bases and J by 5 bases, with 11 bases left in between. The germline CDR1 and CDR2 sequences are MDHEN and SYDVKM.

This clonotype was counted at least ten times. V usage is TRBV12-3 or TRBV12-4 and J usage is TRBJ2-1; a weak D match, TRBD2 (6 bases). V lost 5 bases, J lost 4 bases, and 18 bases lay in between. The CDR3 totals 16 residues. In nucleotides, the CDR3 is TGTGCCAGCAGTCCAGGAGGGACTGGGGAATACAATGAGCAGTTCTTC. This sequence encodes CASSPGGTGEYNEQFF.

The chain is built from TRBV19 and TRBJ2-1; 10 bases fit TRBD2. The ends lost 5 bases at V and 5 bases at J; junction bases unmatched: 6. Germline CDR1 is LNHDA and CDR2 is SQIVND (reference sequence). This CDR3 is built from 15 residues. CDR3 sequence (DNA): TGTGCCAGTAGTGCGGCTAGCGGGAGAAACAATGAGCAGTTCTTC. It yields the protein CASSAASGRNNEQFF.